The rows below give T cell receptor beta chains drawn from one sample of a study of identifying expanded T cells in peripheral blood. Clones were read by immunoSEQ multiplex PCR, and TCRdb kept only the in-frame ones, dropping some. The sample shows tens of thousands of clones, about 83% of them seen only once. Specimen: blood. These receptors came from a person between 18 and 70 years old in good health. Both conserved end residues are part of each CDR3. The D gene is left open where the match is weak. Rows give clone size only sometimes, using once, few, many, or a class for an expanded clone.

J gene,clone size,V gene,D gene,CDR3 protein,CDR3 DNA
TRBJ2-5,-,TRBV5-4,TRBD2,CASSLALAGKEETQYF,TGTGCCAGCAGCTTGGCTTTAGCGGGTAAAGAAGAGACCCAGTACTTC
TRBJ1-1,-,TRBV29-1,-,CSASQGRMNTEAFF,TGCAGCGCTTCCCAGGGGCGGATGAACACTGAAGCTTTCTTT
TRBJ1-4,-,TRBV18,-,CASSPSGEKLFF,TGTGCCAGCTCACCGAGCGGTGAAAAACTGTTTTTT
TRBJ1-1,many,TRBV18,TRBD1,CASSPGTGNMNTEAFF,TGTGCCAGCTCACCAGGGACAGGTAACATGAACACTGAAGCTTTCTTT
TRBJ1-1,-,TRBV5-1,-,CASSLDGTNTEAFF,TGCGCCAGCAGCCTCGACGGGACGAACACTGAAGCTTTCTTT
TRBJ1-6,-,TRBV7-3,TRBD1,CASSFRGTHSPLHF,TGTGCCAGCAGCTTCAGGGGGACGCATTCACCCCTCCACTTT
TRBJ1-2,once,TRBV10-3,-,CAISEGDYGYTF,TGTGCCATCAGTGAAGGGGACTATGGCTACACCTTC
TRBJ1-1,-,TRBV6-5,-,CASSYYRDRAEAFF,TGTGCCAGCAGTTACTATCGGGATCGAGCTGAAGCTTTCTTT
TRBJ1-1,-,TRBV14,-,CASSQDVAGVEAFF,TGTGCCAGCAGCCAAGATGTAGCCGGGGTCGAAGCTTTCTTT
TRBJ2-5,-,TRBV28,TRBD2,CATHGAGVKETQYF,TGTGCCACCCATGGGGCGGGAGTAAAAGAGACCCAGTACTTC
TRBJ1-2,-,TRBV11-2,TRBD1,CASSRTGRLNYGYTF,TGTGCCAGCAGCCGGACAGGACGTTTGAACTATGGCTACACCTTC
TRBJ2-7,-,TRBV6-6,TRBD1,CASSSGGEQYF,TGTGCCAGCAGTTCAGGGGGTGAGCAGTACTTC
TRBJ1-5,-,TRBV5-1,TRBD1,CASSLTGGDGQPQHF,TGCGCCAGCAGCCTTACAGGGGGAGATGGTCAGCCCCAGCATTTT
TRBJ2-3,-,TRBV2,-,CASQLLGAQYF,TGTGCCAGCCAACTATTGGGGGCGCAGTATTTT
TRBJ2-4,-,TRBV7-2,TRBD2,CASSSLGLAGTKNIQYF,TGTGCCAGCAGCTCCCTTGGACTAGCGGGGACCAAAAACATTCAGTACTTC
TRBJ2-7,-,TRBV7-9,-,CASSQQRTASYEQYF,TGCGCCAGCAGCCAACAAAGGACAGCGTCCTACGAGCAGTACTTC
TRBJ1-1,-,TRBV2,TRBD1,CASRGQASEAFF,TGTGCCAGCAGAGGACAGGCTTCTGAAGCTTTCTTT
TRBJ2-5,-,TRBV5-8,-,CASSAGLVQHQETQYF,TGTGCCAGCAGCGCGGGACTCGTTCAACACCAAGAGACCCAGTACTTC
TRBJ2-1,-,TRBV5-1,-,CASSLGDQHNEQFF,TGCGCCAGCAGCTTGGGGGACCAGCACAATGAGCAGTTCTTC
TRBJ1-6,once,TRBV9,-,CASSVDTYNSPLHF,TGTGCCAGCAGCGTCGACACCTATAATTCACCCCTCCACTTT
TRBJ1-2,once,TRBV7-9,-,CASSTYRVRNTF,TGTGCCAGCAGCACCTACAGGGTCAGGAACACCTTC
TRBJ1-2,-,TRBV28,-,CASSFSFYGYTF,TGTGCCAGCAGTTTCTCCTTCTATGGCTACACCTTC
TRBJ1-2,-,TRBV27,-,CASSLRGPPDYGYTF,TGTGCCAGCAGTCTACGAGGGCCCCCCGACTATGGCTACACCTTC
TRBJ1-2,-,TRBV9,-,CASSEGLTGYYGYTF,TGTGCCAGCAGCGAGGGACTGACAGGCTACTATGGCTACACCTTC
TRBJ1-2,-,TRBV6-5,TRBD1,CASSNTGEGGYTF,TGTGCCAGCAGTAACACAGGGGAAGGGGGCTACACCTTC
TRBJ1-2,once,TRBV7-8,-,CASSLSGLFYGYTF,TGTGCCAGCAGCTTAAGTGGCCTCTTCTATGGCTACACCTTC
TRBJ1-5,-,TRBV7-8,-,CASSYNNQPQHF,TGTGCCAGCAGTTACAACAATCAGCCCCAGCATTTT
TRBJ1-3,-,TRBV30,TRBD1,CAWNSQGAGAGNTIYF,TGTGCCTGGAACTCACAGGGGGCTGGTGCTGGAAACACCATATATTTT
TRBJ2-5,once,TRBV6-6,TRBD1,CASRSRAGGDETQYF,TGTGCCAGCAGGTCCAGGGCAGGGGGCGATGAGACCCAGTACTTC
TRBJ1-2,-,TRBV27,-,CASKGGGGYGYTF,TGTGCCAGCAAGGGTGGGGGTGGCTATGGCTACACCTTC
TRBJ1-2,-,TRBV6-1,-,CASSEAIQGLAGYTF,TGTGCCAGCAGTGAAGCCATACAGGGTCTCGCTGGCTACACCTTC
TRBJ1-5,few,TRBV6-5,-,CASSWTENQPQHF,TGTGCCAGCAGTTGGACAGAGAATCAGCCCCAGCATTTT
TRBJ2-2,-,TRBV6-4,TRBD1,CASTRGLYTGELFF,TGTGCCAGCACTAGGGGGCTTTACACCGGGGAGCTGTTTTTT
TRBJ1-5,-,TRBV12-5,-,CASGLSVLRVGGGQPQHF,TGTGCTAGTGGTTTGTCTGTTTTGCGCGTTGGTGGGGGACAGCCCCAGCATTTT
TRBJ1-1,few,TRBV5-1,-,CASSLEPTGYTEAFF,TGCGCCAGCAGCTTGGAACCCACAGGTTACACTGAAGCTTTCTTT
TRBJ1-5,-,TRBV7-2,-,CASSLGPTRSQHF,TGTGCCAGCAGCTTGGGGCCTACAAGGTCCCAGCATTTT
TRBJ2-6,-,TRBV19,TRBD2,CASNAGGSGANVLTF,TGTGCCAGTAACGCCGGGGGGTCTGGGGCCAACGTCCTGACTTTC
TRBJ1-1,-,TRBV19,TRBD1,CASRDRYKNTEAFF,TGTGCCAGCCGGGACAGATATAAGAACACTGAAGCTTTCTTT
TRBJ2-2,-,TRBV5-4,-,CASSSGRTGELFF,TGTGCCAGCAGCTCGGGACGAACCGGGGAGCTGTTTTTT
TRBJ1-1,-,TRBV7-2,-,CASSLRDGATEAFF,TGTGCCAGCAGCTTAAGGGATGGGGCCACTGAAGCTTTCTTT
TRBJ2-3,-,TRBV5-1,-,CASSSKGAKDTQYF,TGCGCCAGCAGCTCAAAAGGAGCTAAGGATACGCAGTATTTT
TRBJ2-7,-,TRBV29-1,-,CSVREQGEGEQYF,TGCAGCGTTCGGGAACAGGGGGAGGGCGAGCAGTACTTC
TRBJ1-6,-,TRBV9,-,CASSPAAGAPLHF,TGTGCCAGCAGCCCCGCAGCCGGGGCACCCCTCCACTTT
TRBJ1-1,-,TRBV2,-,CASTPDTEAFF,TGTGCCAGCACCCCGGACACTGAAGCTTTCTTT
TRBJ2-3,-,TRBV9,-,CASSVVGHTDTQYF,TGTGCCAGCAGCGTAGTGGGCCACACAGATACGCAGTATTTT
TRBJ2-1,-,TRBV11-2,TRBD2,CASSKGLAGSEQFF,TGTGCCAGCAGCAAGGGACTAGCGGGGTCTGAGCAGTTCTTC
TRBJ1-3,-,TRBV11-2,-,CASSLDHRRQSGNTIYF,TGTGCCAGCAGCTTAGATCATCGACGACAGTCTGGAAACACCATATATTTT
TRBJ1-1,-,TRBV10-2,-,CASRASHGTNTEAFF,TGCGCCAGCAGAGCGTCTCACGGGACAAACACTGAAGCTTTCTTT
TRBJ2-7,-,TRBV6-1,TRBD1,CASSELPQGAFEQYF,TGTGCCAGCAGTGAATTGCCCCAGGGGGCTTTCGAGCAGTACTTC
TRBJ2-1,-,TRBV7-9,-,CATDGDGVVRYNEQFF,TGTGCCACAGACGGGGATGGAGTAGTTCGGTACAATGAGCAGTTCTTC
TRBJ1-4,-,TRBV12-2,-,CASRLVRSGDEKLFF,TGTGCAAGTCGCTTAGTGAGGTCAGGGGACGAAAAACTGTTTTTT
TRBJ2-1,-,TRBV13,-,CASSQRALAAFDEQFF,TGTGCCAGCAGTCAACGTGCACTAGCCGCCTTTGATGAGCAGTTCTTC
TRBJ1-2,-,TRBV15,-,CATSRSVQGGYGYTF,TGTGCCACCAGCAGGAGCGTGCAAGGGGGCTATGGCTACACCTTC
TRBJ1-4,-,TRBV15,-,CATSREGGGEKLFF,TGTGCCACCAGCAGAGAGGGGGGCGGGGAAAAACTGTTTTTT